The 22 T cell receptor beta chains presented below share a single source sample, sequenced in a study of cytomegalovirus exposure and HLA in healthy donors. The study ran its PCR with 60 Vbeta and 13 Jbeta primers. Some clones are missing from TCRdb's copy, which holds only in-frame ones; the method was immunoSEQ multiplex PCR. The table lists 200,000 or so clones. Source material: PBMCs. These receptors came from a boy aged 5-17 years in good health and CMV-seronegative.

V usage is TRBV5-4 and J usage is TRBJ1-6; 7 bases align to TRBD1. V lost 3 bases, J lost 0 bases, and 6 bases stayed unmatched. From germline, CDR1 is SGHNT and CDR2 YYREEE (reference sequence). The CDR3 spans 17 residues. The CDR3 DNA reads as TGTGCCAGCAGCTCGGGACAGACGAGCTCCTATAATTCACCCCTCCACTTT. Amino acid sequence: CASSSGQTSSYNSPLHF. Full variable domain (remainder filled in from reference TRBV5-4 and TRBJ1-6): ETGVTQSPTHLIKTRGQQVTLRCSSQSGHNTVSWYQQALGQGPQFIFQYYREEENGRGNFPPRFSGLQFPNYSSELNVNALELDDSALYLCASSSGQTSSYNSPLHFGNGTRLTVT.

This chain connects TRBV5-5 to TRBJ1-2, with D hard to call. Germline CDR1 reads SGHKS; CDR2 reads YYEKEE (reference sequence). The V end was cut by 2 bases, the J end by 8 bases, with 7 bases between. CDR3 length: 11 amino acids. The CDR3 bases are TGTGCCAGCAGCTTAGCGGGGGGCTACACCTTC. It encodes CASSLAGGYTF.

The chain employs TRBV21-1 and TRBJ1-6. TRBV21-1 is recorded as a pseudogene. The CDR3 runs 15 residues. The CDR3 region is CASSKDAAGNSPLHF. CDR3 DNA sequence: TGTGCCAGCAGCAAAGATGCAGCGGGTAATTCACCCCTCCACTTT.

The V gene is TRBV6-1, the J gene TRBJ1-5; no clear D gene. The CDR3 extends over 15 amino acids. V lost 2 bases, J lost 0 bases, and 8 bases lay in between. Germline V gene sequence: CDR1 MNHNS, CDR2 SASEGT. CDR3 loop: CASSEYEGSNQPQHF. CDR3 nucleotides: TGTGCCAGCAGTGAATACGAGGGTAGCAATCAGCCCCAGCATTTT.

The chain combines TRBV29-1 with TRBJ2-1; TRBD1 might be the D (6 bases). This CDR3 comprises 14 residues. V lost 5 bases, J lost 3 bases, and 14 bases lay in between. Germline-derived CDR1 and CDR2 are SQVTM and ANQGSEA. CDR3 in amino acids: CSVRVTGFYNEQFF. The CDR3 bases are TGCAGCGTTAGGGTGACAGGCTTCTACAATGAGCAGTTCTTC.

The chain couples TRBV27 to TRBJ2-1; no reliable D call. Germline V gene sequence: CDR1 MNHEY, CDR2 SMNVEV (reference sequence). The V gene lost 0 bases and the J gene lost 7 bases, with 7 bases spanning the gap. The CDR3 runs to 13 residues. The CDR3 DNA is TGTGCCAGCAGTTTATCGGTACGGAATGAGCAGTTCTTC. It is translated as CASSLSVRNEQFF.

The rearrangement links TRBV11-1 to TRBJ2-7; D might be TRBD1 (5 bases). This CDR3 region has 11 residues. In germline, CDR1 is SGHAT, CDR2 FQDESV (reference sequence). Trimming pared 4 bases from V and 6 bases from J, leaving 7 bases between. CDR3: CASSSQGEQYF. The CDR3 region has the DNA TGTGCCAGCAGCTCCCAGGGCGAGCAGTACTTC.

The rearrangement joins TRBV2 to TRBJ1-1; perhaps TRBD1 as D (5 bases). The CDR3 is 12 residues long. The germline CDR1 and CDR2 sequences are SNHLY and FYNNEI. Between the trimmed V and J ends, which lost 2 bases and 5 bases, there was a span of 6 bases. The CDR3 sequence: CASSETGTEAFF. The CDR3 DNA sequence: TGTGCCAGCAGTGAAACAGGAACTGAAGCTTTCTTT.

The chain uses TRBV7-2 and TRBJ1-2; tentatively, D is TRBD1 (5 bases). V was shortened by 5 bases and J by 3 bases, with 16 bases between the two germline ends. CDR1 SGHTA and CDR2 FQGNSA come from the germline V gene. The CDR3 sequence is 15 residues long. CDR3 region: CASSLSATEDYGYTF. For the CDR3, the DNA is TGTGCCAGCAGCCTTTCTGCGACAGAGGACTATGGCTACACCTTC.

The chain is built from TRBV5-1 and TRBJ2-3; the match to TRBD2 covers 16 bases. In germline, CDR1 is SGHRS, CDR2 YFSETQ. Trimming took 4 bases from V and 2 from J; bases not matched to a gene: 7. The CDR3 extends over 18 amino acids. As DNA, the CDR3 is TGCGCCAGCAGCCCGGGACTAGCGGGGGGGCTCGACACAGATACGCAGTATTTT. Translated, it gives CASSPGLAGGLDTDTQYF.

This chain links TRBV7-9 with TRBJ2-5; tentative D call: TRBD2 (6 bases). The DNA matches TRBJ2-7 better at its end, which makes the J call doubtful. This CDR3 has 15 amino acids. Germline CDR1 reads SEHNR; CDR2 reads FQNEAQ (reference sequence). CDR3 nucleotides: TGTGCCAGCAGCTTAGGGGCGGGGCCTACCTACGAGCAGTACTTC. It codes for CASSLGAGPTYEQYF.

The chain is built from TRBV19 and TRBJ2-7; 7 bases match TRBD1. The V segment lost 4 bases and the J segment 4 bases; nucleotides outside the gene matches: 13. The germline gives CDR1 LNHDA, CDR2 SQIVND (reference sequence). CDR3 length: 16 residues. CDR3: CASSRDRDSLFYEQYF. CDR3 nucleotide sequence: TGTGCCAGTAGTAGGGACCGGGACAGCCTCTTTTACGAGCAGTACTTC.

The chain employs TRBV27 and TRBJ1-2, with D unresolved. The CDR3 contains 12 residues. The germline gives CDR1 MNHEY, CDR2 SMNVEV (reference sequence). V was shortened by 4 bases and J by 5 bases, with 8 bases between the two germline ends. The CDR3 DNA follows: TGTGCCAGCAGTTATGGCAGTTATGGCTACACCTTC. Encoded protein: CASSYGSYGYTF.

The rearrangement links TRBV7-8 to TRBJ2-7, with D uncertain. Germline-derived CDR1 and CDR2 are SGHVS and FQNEAQ. The germline V and J ends were trimmed by 3 bases and 2 bases, with 8 bases remaining between them. The CDR3 consists of 13 residues. The CDR3: CASSFGKPYEQYF. CDR3 bases: TGTGCCAGCAGCTTTGGCAAACCCTACGAGCAGTACTTC.

The J gene is TRBJ1-1, the V gene TRBV28; 7 nucleotides align to TRBD1. V lost 5 bases and J lost 11; bases outside the gene matches: 8. Germline V CDR1 and CDR2: MDHEN, SYDVKM. The CDR3 is made up of 12 amino acids. This CDR3 reads CASSLPGGRAFF. The CDR3 nucleotides are TGTGCCAGCAGTCTCCCAGGGGGGCGGGCTTTCTTT.

The V and J genes are TRBV5-1 and TRBJ2-2; 8 nucleotides align to TRBD1. Germline V CDR1 and CDR2: SGHRS, YFSETQ. J was trimmed by 2 bases and V by 4 bases; bases with no gene match: 7. CDR3 length equals 16 residues. CDR3 amino acids: CASSPRTGQNTGELFF. In DNA form, the CDR3 reads TGCGCCAGCAGCCCACGGACAGGGCAAAACACCGGGGAGCTGTTTTTT.

The chain couples TRBV5-1 to TRBJ2-3; 11 bases align to TRBD1. The J segment lost 4 bases and the V segment lost 4 bases, leaving 2 bases of the junction unmatched. This CDR3 contains 14 residues. Germline assignment: CDR1 SGHRS and CDR2 YFSETQ. The CDR3 sequence is CASSPGQGADTQYF. As DNA, the CDR3 is TGCGCCAGCAGCCCGGGACAGGGGGCAGATACGCAGTATTTT.

The chain couples TRBV28 to TRBJ1-6; D possibly corresponds to TRBD1 (5 bases). From germline, CDR1 is MDHEN and CDR2 SYDVKM. V gave up 2 bases and J gave up 10 bases, with 15 bases separating them. The CDR3 is made up of 15 amino acids. The CDR3 bases are TGTGCCAGCAGTTTAGTTAGGGGCCTGGGATCACCCCTCCACTTT. It specifies CASSLVRGLGSPLHF. The variable domain in full, with the rest retrieved from reference TRBV28 and TRBJ1-6, is DVKVTQSSRYLVKRTGEKVFLECVQDMDHENMFWYRQDPGLGLRLIYFSYDVKMKEKGDIPEGYSVSREKKERFSLILESASTNQTSMYLCASSLVRGLGSPLHFGNGTRLTVT.

This chain joins TRBV4-1 and TRBJ1-3; D is undetermined. Germline CDR1 and CDR2: MGHRA and YSYEKL. V gave up 3 bases and J gave up 0 bases, with 18 bases separating them. The CDR3 covers 18 residues. CDR3 DNA: TGCGCCAGCAGCCACCCACTTCCGACACGCAGCTCTGGAAACACCATATATTTT. Encoded protein: CASSHPLPTRSSGNTIYF.

V is TRBV6-6 and J is TRBJ1-1, with a weak D call TRBD1 (6 bases). Trimming took off 5 bases at V and 10 bases at J, with 14 bases between the two ends. Per the germline V gene, CDR1 is MNHNY and CDR2 is SVGAGI (reference sequence). This CDR3 region has 12 residues. The CDR3 region has the DNA TGTGCCAGCAGTATGGACAGTTGGGTAGCTTTCTTT. This gives the protein CASSMDSWVAFF.

The J gene is TRBJ2-7, the V gene TRBV28, with 12 bases that match TRBD1. The CDR3 covers 13 residues. Germline V CDR1 and CDR2: MDHEN, SYDVKM. The J segment lost 9 bases and the V segment lost 6 bases, leaving 6 bases of the junction unmatched. This CDR3 reads CASRGTGGVRQYF. The DNA of the CDR3 is TGTGCCAGCAGAGGGACAGGGGGCGTCCGGCAGTACTTC. Supplemented by reference TRBV28 and TRBJ2-7, the full variable domain reads DVKVTQSSRYLVKRTGEKVFLECVQDMDHENMFWYRQDPGLGLRLIYFSYDVKMKEKGDIPEGYSVSREKKERFSLILESASTNQTSMYLCASRGTGGVRQYFGPGTRLTVT.

The chain recombines TRBV6-5 with TRBJ2-7, with D perhaps TRBD1 (6 bases). The V gene's germline CDR1 is MNHEY and CDR2 SVGAGI. The V end lost 2 bases, the J end lost 4 bases, and 15 bases lay between the germline ends. The CDR3 covers 15 residues. CDR3 nucleotides: TGTGCCAGCAGTTACAAGGGACACTCCGGGTACGAGCAGTACTTC. Translation gives CASSYKGHSGYEQYF.